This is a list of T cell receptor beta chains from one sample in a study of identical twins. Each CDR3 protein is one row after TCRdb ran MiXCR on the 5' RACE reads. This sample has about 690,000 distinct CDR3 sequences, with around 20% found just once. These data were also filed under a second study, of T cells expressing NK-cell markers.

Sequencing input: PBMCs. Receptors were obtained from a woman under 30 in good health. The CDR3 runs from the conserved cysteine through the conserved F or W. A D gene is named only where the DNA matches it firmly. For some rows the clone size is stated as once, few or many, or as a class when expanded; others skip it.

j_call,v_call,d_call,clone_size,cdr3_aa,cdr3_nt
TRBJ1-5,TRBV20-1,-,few,CSASGPQSIHQPQHF,TGCAGTGCTAGTGGCCCCCAATCCATTCATCAGCCCCAGCATTTT
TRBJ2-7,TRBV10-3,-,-,CAISRWGVDEQYF,TGTGCCATCAGTCGTTGGGGGGTGGACGAGCAGTACTTC
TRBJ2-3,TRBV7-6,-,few,CASSLFQGSDTQYF,TGTGCCAGCAGCTTGTTTCAGGGGTCAGATACGCAGTATTTT
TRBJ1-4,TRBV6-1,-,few,CATRGLNEKLFF,TGTGCCACCCGGGGTCTGAATGAAAAACTGTTTTTT
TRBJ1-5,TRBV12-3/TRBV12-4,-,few,CASSLRAQPQHF,TGTGCCAGCAGTCTGAGGGCTCAGCCCCAGCATTTT
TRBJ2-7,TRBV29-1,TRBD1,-,CSVPGQGPDEQYF,TGCAGCGTACCGGGACAGGGTCCGGACGAGCAGTACTTC
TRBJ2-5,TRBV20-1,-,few,CSARDLRAAQETQYF,TGCAGTGCTAGAGATCTGCGGGCAGCTCAAGAGACCCAGTACTTC
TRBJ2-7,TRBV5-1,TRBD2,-,CASSLAGTSGYSYEQYF,TGCGCCAGCAGCTTGGCGGGTACTAGCGGCTACTCCTACGAGCAGTACTTC
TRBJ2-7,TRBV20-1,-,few,CSVRALWEEQYF,TGCAGTGTTCGGGCCCTCTGGGAAGAGCAGTACTTC
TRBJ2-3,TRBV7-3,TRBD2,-,CASSKAGGGVDTQYF,TGTGCCAGCAGTAAGGCGGGGGGAGGGGTGGATACGCAGTATTTT
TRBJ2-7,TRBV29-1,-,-,CSVEGRGGSVYEQYF,TGCAGCGTTGAAGGTAGAGGGGGATCGGTCTACGAGCAGTACTTC
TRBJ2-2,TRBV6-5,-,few,CASSYRGTARLGTGELFF,TGTGCCAGCAGTTACAGGGGGACCGCCCGATTGGGCACCGGGGAGCTGTTTTTT
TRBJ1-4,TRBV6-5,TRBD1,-,CASSYSPAPGQGGEKLFF,TGTGCCAGCAGTTACTCCCCTGCCCCGGGACAGGGCGGTGAAAAACTGTTTTTT
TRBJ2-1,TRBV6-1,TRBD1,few,CASARGLWGEQFF,TGTGCCAGCGCTAGGGGGCTTTGGGGGGAGCAGTTCTTC
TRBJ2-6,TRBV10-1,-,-,CASSEAGSGANVLTF,TGCGCCAGCAGTGAGGCCGGCTCTGGGGCCAACGTCCTGACTTTC
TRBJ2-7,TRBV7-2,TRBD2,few,CASSLGGLATYEQYF,TGTGCCAGCAGCTTAGGCGGACTAGCGACTTACGAGCAGTACTTC
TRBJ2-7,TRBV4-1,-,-,CASSQITDSYEQYF,TGCGCCAGCAGCCAAATTACAGATTCCTACGAGCAGTACTTC
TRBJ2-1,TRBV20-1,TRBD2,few,CSARGGGRGYNEQFF,TGCAGTGCTAGAGGCGGGGGTCGAGGCTACAATGAGCAGTTCTTC
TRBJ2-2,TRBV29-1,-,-,CSVVAQAAGELFF,TGCAGCGTTGTGGCCCAAGCGGCCGGGGAGCTGTTTTTT
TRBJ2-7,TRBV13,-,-,CASSRDLSSYEQYF,TGTGCCAGCAGCCGAGACCTCAGCTCCTACGAGCAGTACTTC
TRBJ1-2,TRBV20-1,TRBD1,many,CSASIGTGGGYGYTF,TGCAGTGCTAGTATAGGGACAGGGGGAGGCTATGGCTACACCTTC
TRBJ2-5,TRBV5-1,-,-,CASRVVGGQETQYF,TGCGCCAGCAGGGTCGTAGGTGGCCAAGAGACCCAGTACTTC
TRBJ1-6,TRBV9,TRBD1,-,CASSGAGTGFNSPLHF,TGTGCCAGCAGCGGGGCCGGGACAGGATTTAATTCACCCCTCCACTTT
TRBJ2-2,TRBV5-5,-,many,CASRALGQNTGELFF,TGTGCCAGCAGGGCGTTAGGCCAGAACACCGGGGAGCTGTTTTTT
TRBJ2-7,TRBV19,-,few,CASSIRGLSYEQYF,TGTGCCAGTAGTATAAGGGGCCTCTCCTACGAGCAGTACTTC
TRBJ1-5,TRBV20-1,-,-,CSARPPVSGNQPQHF,TGCAGTGCTAGGCCCCCAGTCTCGGGCAATCAGCCCCAGCATTTT
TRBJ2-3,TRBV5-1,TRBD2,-,CASRASGKAGDTQYF,TGCGCCAGCAGGGCTAGCGGGAAAGCGGGAGATACGCAGTATTTT
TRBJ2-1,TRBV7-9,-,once,CASSFTSLGEQFF,TGTGCCAGCAGCTTTACCTCCCTAGGTGAGCAGTTCTTC
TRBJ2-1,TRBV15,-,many,CATSGRDNKYIEQFF,TGTGCCACCAGCGGCCGGGATAACAAGTATATTGAGCAGTTCTTC
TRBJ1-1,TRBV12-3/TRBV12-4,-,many,CASSVQGNTEAFF,TGTGCCAGCAGTGTCCAGGGGAACACTGAAGCTTTCTTT
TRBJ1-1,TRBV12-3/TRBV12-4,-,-,CASSNSGTEAFF,TGTGCCAGCAGTAACAGTGGTACTGAAGCTTTCTTT
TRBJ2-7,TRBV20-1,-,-,CSASLGAGEQYF,TGCAGTGCTAGTTTGGGGGCGGGGGAGCAGTACTTC
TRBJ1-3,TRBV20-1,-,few,CSARDLGRLNTIYF,TGCAGTGCTAGAGATCTTGGACGACTAAACACCATATATTTT
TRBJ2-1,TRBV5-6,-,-,CASSLEQRAFGVF,TGTGCCAGCAGCTTGGAGCAGCGGGCCTTCGGAGTCTTC
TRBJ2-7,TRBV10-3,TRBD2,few,CAISESRASGEPYEQYF,TGTGCCATCAGTGAGTCGAGGGCTAGCGGGGAACCCTACGAGCAGTACTTC
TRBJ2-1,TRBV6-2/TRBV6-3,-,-,CASRDLGSRFNEQFF,TGTGCCAGCAGAGATTTAGGATCCCGGTTCAATGAGCAGTTCTTC
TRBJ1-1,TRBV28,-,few,CASSHDRRNTEAFF,TGTGCCAGCAGCCACGACAGGCGGAACACTGAAGCTTTCTTT
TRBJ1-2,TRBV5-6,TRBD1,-,CASSYWTGPNYGYTF,TGTGCCAGCAGCTACTGGACAGGGCCGAACTATGGCTACACCTTC
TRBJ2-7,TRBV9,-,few,CASSVAPVTSKYEQYF,TGTGCCAGCAGCGTAGCCCCAGTAACTAGCAAGTACGAGCAGTACTTC
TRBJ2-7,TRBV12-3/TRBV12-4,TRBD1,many,CASSLYRGQGTGEQYF,TGTGCCAGCAGTTTATATCGGGGACAGGGGACCGGCGAGCAGTACTTC
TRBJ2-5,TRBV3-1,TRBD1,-,CASSLRDSLSEETQYF,TGTGCCAGCAGCCTTAGGGACAGCCTGAGTGAAGAGACCCAGTACTTC
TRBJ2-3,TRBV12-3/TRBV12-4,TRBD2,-,CASTRTSRDTQYF,TGTGCCAGCACCCGGACTAGCCGAGATACGCAGTATTTT
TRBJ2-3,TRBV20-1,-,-,CSASLGILSTDTQYF,TGCAGTGCTAGCTTGGGGATTCTCAGCACAGATACGCAGTATTTT
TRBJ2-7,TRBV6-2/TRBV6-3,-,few,CASNTQVSYEQYF,TGTGCCAGCAACACACAGGTTTCTTACGAGCAGTACTTC
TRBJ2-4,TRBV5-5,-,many,CASSLDVAKNIQYF,TGTGCCAGCAGCTTGGATGTAGCCAAAAACATTCAGTACTTC
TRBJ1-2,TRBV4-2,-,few,CASSQGAEGAYGYTF,TGTGCCAGCAGCCAGGGTGCTGAGGGAGCCTATGGCTACACCTTC
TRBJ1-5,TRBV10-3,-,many,CAISAGPGSQPQHF,TGTGCCATCAGTGCCGGGCCCGGGAGCCAGCCCCAGCATTTT
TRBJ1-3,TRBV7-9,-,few,CASSLAGAGNTIYF,TGTGCCAGCAGCTTAGCAGGGGCTGGAAACACCATATATTTT
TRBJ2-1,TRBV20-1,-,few,CSASTVKTVEQFF,TGCAGTGCTAGTACCGTAAAGACGGTTGAGCAGTTCTTC
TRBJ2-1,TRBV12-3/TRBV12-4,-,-,CASSWVGTQFF,TGTGCCAGCAGTTGGGTCGGGACTCAGTTCTTC
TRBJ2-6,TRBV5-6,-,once,CASSLGIPGANVLTF,TGTGCCAGCAGCTTGGGGATTCCTGGGGCCAACGTCCTGACTTTC
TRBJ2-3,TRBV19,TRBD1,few,CASRPRQGSTDTQYF,TGTGCCAGTAGGCCTCGACAGGGTAGCACAGATACGCAGTATTTT
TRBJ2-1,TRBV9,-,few,CASSDRDPQQFF,TGTGCCAGCAGCGACCGGGACCCTCAGCAGTTCTTC
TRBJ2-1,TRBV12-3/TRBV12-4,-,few,CASSLGGGRHNEQFF,TGTGCCAGCAGTTTAGGGGGGGGCAGACATAATGAGCAGTTCTTC
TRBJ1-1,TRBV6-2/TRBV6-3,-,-,CASSPLRDLDTEAFF,TGTGCCAGCAGTCCTCTACGGGACCTTGACACTGAAGCTTTCTTT
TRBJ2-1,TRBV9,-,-,CASSIVGRPTSYNEQFF,TGTGCCAGCAGCATAGTAGGCAGGCCTACGTCCTACAATGAGCAGTTCTTC